This T cell receptor beta chain originates from a study of lymphopenia after photon versus proton radiotherapy. TCRdb keeps only in-frame clones here, not all; method: immunoSEQ multiplex PCR. The repertoire holds more than 45,000 clones, with more than 85% as singletons. The sample here was peripheral blood, taken from a patient treated with photon-based radiotherapy. This receptor was obtained from a woman aged 40 to 49 with cholangiocarcinoma.

CDR3 residues: CAIRTDSGNTIYF. The DNA of the CDR3 is TGTGCCATCCGGACAGACTCTGGAAACACCATATATTTT. V and J are TRBV10-3 and TRBJ1-3; D possibly corresponds to TRBD1 (6 bases). V lost 8 bases, J lost 0 bases, and 8 bases lay in between. The length of the CDR3 is 13 residues. The germline V gene has CDR1 ENHRY and CDR2 SYGVKD.